This T cell receptor beta chain was identified in a study of blood T cells in healthy people across ages. This CDR3 region has 15 residues. CDR1 is MNHEY, CDR2 SVGEGT, per germline. Donor samples were obtained from healthy Caucasian individuals from Russia, aged about 6 to 95. Whole-study results and caveats: Total diversity from one million sequenced T cells was likely underestimated.

Through a sample-barcoded 5' primer and a J-beta primer mix, a second PCR was run for roughly 6 to 12 cycles. TCRdb processed the 5' RACE reads anew with MiXCR; each CDR3 protein has one entry. The sample includes about 800,000 distinct CDR3 sequences, 25% of them seen just once. There are a few counts of this clonotype. The target antigen is unknown. These data were also filed under a second study, of T cells of mothers and their children.

This receptor was obtained from a boy younger than 18 in good health. Sequences were obtained from blood. The chain links TRBV6-2 or TRBV6-3 to TRBJ2-5; D is ambiguous. TRBJ2-7 matches the DNA end more closely, so the J call is doubtful. The CDR3 sequence: CASRSVRGLNYEQYF. CDR3 bases: TGTGCCAGCCGGAGTGTCAGAGGATTAAACTACGAGCAGTACTTC.